The 20 T cell receptor beta chains below come from one sample, sequenced in a study of cytomegalovirus exposure and HLA in healthy donors (dated by TCRdb to about 2017). Library construction relied on the immunoSEQ multiplex PCR assay. Here the immuneACCESS table is served through TCRdb, limited to in-frame sequences with V and J called. Missing clones are a known gap in these copies; in checked studies unresolved V genes cover under half, and the rest lacks a known reason. Within this sample are approximately 88,000 clones, with 95% to 96% of them counted one time only. About 1.3% of the sample is held by the ten biggest clonotypes. Sequencing was performed on PBMCs. Every receptor here comes from a woman between 18 and 30 years old in good health and CMV-seronegative.

This chain uses TRBV6-4 with TRBJ1-1; no clear D gene. CDR1 and CDR2 from the germline V gene are MRHNA and SNTAGT. Between the trimmed V and J ends, which lost 2 bases and 1 base, there was a span of 17 bases. The CDR3 length is 17 residues. CDR3 DNA sequence: TGTGCCAGCAGTGACCCTTACAGCCACCCTAAGAACACTGAAGCTTTCTTT. This translates into CASSDPYSHPKNTEAFF.

This rearrangement joins TRBV7-2 to TRBJ2-7, with TRBD1 matching 9 bases. The length of the CDR3 is 13 residues. Germline values: CDR1 SGHTA, CDR2 FQGNSA. V dropped 4 bases and J dropped 3; count of bases not matched to a gene: 1. CDR3 sequence (DNA): TGTGCCAGCAGCTGGACAGGGGACTACGAGCAGTACTTC. This codes for CASSWTGDYEQYF.

The chain uses TRBV6-6 and TRBJ2-5; a possible D gene is TRBD1 (5 bases). The CDR3 runs 14 residues. V gave up 6 bases and J gave up 5 bases, with 16 bases separating them. Germline-derived CDR1 and CDR2 are MNHNY and SVGAGI (reference sequence). The CDR3 sequence: CASRAGIYLETQYF. CDR3 nucleotides: TGTGCCAGCAGAGCAGGGATCTATCTGGAGACCCAGTACTTC.

This rearrangement joins TRBV6-6 to TRBJ1-4, with 8 bases identical to TRBD1. The CDR3 runs to 15 residues. Germline loops: CDR1 MNHNY, CDR2 SVGAGI (reference sequence). V lost 2 bases and J lost 3; bases outside the gene matches: 2. The CDR3: CASSYEDRANEKLFF. CDR3 nucleotide sequence: TGTGCCAGCAGTTACGAGGACAGGGCTAATGAAAAACTGTTTTTT.

V and J are TRBV27 and TRBJ1-1; D call uncertain. Germline V gene sequence: CDR1 MNHEY, CDR2 SMNVEV (reference sequence). The CDR3 is made up of 11 amino acids. The V end lost 6 bases, the J end lost 5 bases, and 7 bases lay between the germline ends. CDR3 loop: CASRLRTEAFF. DNA of the CDR3: TGTGCCAGCAGACTCCGTACTGAAGCTTTCTTT.

The chain recombines TRBV27 with TRBJ1-4, with 9 bases that match TRBD1. V lost 6 bases and J lost 4; bases outside the gene matches: 9. Germline loops: CDR1 MNHEY, CDR2 SMNVEV (reference sequence). There are 16 residues in the CDR3. CDR3: CASRTGTGTYNEKLFF. The CDR3, as DNA: TGTGCCAGCAGGACCGGGACAGGGACTTATAATGAAAAACTGTTTTTT. Complete variable domain (other parts from reference TRBV27 and TRBJ1-4): EAQVTQNPRYLITVTGKKLTVTCSQNMNHEYMSWYRQDPGLGLRQIYYSMNVEVTDKGDVPEGYKVSRKEKRNFPLILESPSPNQTSLYFCASRTGTGTYNEKLFFGSGTQLSVL.

V and J are TRBV27 and TRBJ1-1; D remains unclear. This CDR3 has 14 amino acids. V lost 6 bases and J lost 1, with 12 bases in between. Germline V gene sequence: CDR1 MNHEY, CDR2 SMNVEV (reference sequence). The CDR3 nucleotides read TGTGCCAGCAGCTTGGTTGGAGGGAACACTGAAGCTTTCTTT. Amino acids: CASSLVGGNTEAFF.

V and J are TRBV14 and TRBJ1-2, with 7 bases aligning to TRBD1. CDR1 and CDR2 from the germline V gene are SGHDN and FVKESK. The CDR3 extends over 18 amino acids. J lost 6 bases, V lost 2 bases, and 18 bases had no gene match. The CDR3 sequence is CASSQWDTTGRFGDGYTF. In nucleotides, the CDR3 is TGTGCCAGCAGCCAATGGGATACGACAGGGAGGTTCGGCGATGGCTACACCTTC.

The V call is TRBV27, the J call TRBJ1-5; D possibly corresponds to TRBD1 (5 bases). CDR1 MNHEY and CDR2 SMNVEV come from the germline V gene (reference sequence). The CDR3 runs to 15 residues. V gave up 5 bases and J gave up 6 bases, with 17 bases separating them. In nucleotides, the CDR3 is TGTGCCAGCAGTATTGCCGCAGGGTATAGTCAGCCCCAGCATTTT. This translates into CASSIAAGYSQPQHF.

This clone was observed a single time. V and J are TRBV6-5 and TRBJ2-3; possible D gene TRBD2, 6 bases. CDR1 is MNHEY and CDR2 is SVGAGI in the germline V gene. There are 14 residues in the CDR3. Between the trimmed V and J ends, which lost 6 bases and 0 bases, there was a span of 10 bases. CDR3 region: CASSSGTSTDTQYF. As DNA, the CDR3 is TGTGCCAGCAGCTCCGGGACTAGCACAGATACGCAGTATTTT.

The chain is built from TRBV6-6 and TRBJ2-2; 8 positions match TRBD1. The ends lost 4 bases at V and 10 bases at J; junction bases unmatched: 2. The CDR3 spans 12 residues. The V gene's germline CDR1 is MNHNY and CDR2 SVGAGI (reference sequence). The DNA for the CDR3 is TGTGCCAGCAGTTCACAGGGGGTGGAGCTGTTTTTT. Protein sequence: CASSSQGVELFF.

V gene TRBV4-1 combines with J gene TRBJ2-3; 13 bases fit TRBD2. This CDR3 is 17 amino acids long. Unmatched junction bases numbered 8, after V lost 2 bases and J lost 6 bases. The germline V gene has CDR1 MGHRA and CDR2 YSYEKL. The CDR3 spells CASSQPTSGRGGDTQYF. CDR3 nucleotides: TGCGCCAGCAGCCAACCTACTAGCGGGAGGGGGGGGGATACGCAGTATTTT.

V gene TRBV28 combines with J gene TRBJ2-7, with D possibly TRBD1 on 7 matching bases. There are 14 residues in the CDR3. CDR1 and CDR2 (germline): MDHEN, SYDVKM. V was trimmed by 1 base and J by 9 bases, leaving 16 bases between them. In DNA form, the CDR3 reads TGTGCCAGCAGTTTATCCATCCCAGGGGGAGGGCAGTACTTC. It is translated as CASSLSIPGGGQYF.

The rearrangement joins TRBV5-4 to TRBJ2-1; possibly TRBD2 for D (5 bases). Germline-derived CDR1 and CDR2 are SGHNT and YYREEE (reference sequence). The CDR3 runs 15 residues. The V end was cut by 3 bases, the J end by 7 bases, with 17 bases between. In DNA, the CDR3 is TGTGCCAGCAGCTATGCCGTGGGAGCAGTGAATGAGCAGTTCTTC. Residues: CASSYAVGAVNEQFF.

The chain joins TRBV25-1 to TRBJ2-1; 7 nucleotides agree with TRBD2. CDR1 and CDR2 from the germline V gene are MGHDK and SYGVNS. Unmatched junction bases numbered 7, after V lost 7 bases and J lost 4 bases. CDR3 length equals 14 residues. The DNA of the CDR3 is TGTGCCAGCAAGGAAGCGGGAAGATACAATGAGCAGTTCTTC. Translating gives CASKEAGRYNEQFF. Looking up the rest from reference TRBV25-1 and TRBJ2-1 gives the full variable domain: EADIYQTPRYLVIGTGKKITLECSQTMGHDKMYWYQQDPGMELHLIHYSYGVNSTEKGDLSSESTVSRIRTEHFPLTLESARPSHTSQYLCASKEAGRYNEQFFGPGTRLTVL.

The V call is TRBV7-9, the J call TRBJ2-1; TRBD2 might be the D (6 bases). Germline CDR1 is SEHNR and CDR2 is FQNEAQ (reference sequence). V lost 0 bases and J lost 5, with 14 bases in between. The length of the CDR3 is 16 residues. The CDR3 spells CASSLAIRGMDNEQFF. The CDR3 coding sequence is TGTGCCAGCAGCTTAGCCATTCGGGGGATGGACAATGAGCAGTTCTTC.

The gene calls are TRBV27 and TRBJ2-1; 7 nucleotides line up with TRBD1. The CDR3 covers 13 residues. The J segment lost 4 bases and the V segment lost 5 bases, leaving 2 bases of the junction unmatched. Germline V gene sequence: CDR1 MNHEY, CDR2 SMNVEV (reference sequence). This CDR3 is CASSMGQYNEQFF. CDR3 DNA sequence: TGTGCCAGCAGTATGGGACAGTACAATGAGCAGTTCTTC.

The V call is TRBV18, the J call TRBJ2-1; 7 bases match TRBD2. This CDR3 region has 14 residues. The V gene end was trimmed by 5 bases and the J gene end by 7 bases; junction bases not matched to a gene: 8. Germline V gives CDR1 KGHSH, CDR2 LQKENI. The CDR3 here is CASSSPRRENEQFF. The DNA of the CDR3 is TGTGCCAGCTCATCTCCTAGGCGGGAGAATGAGCAGTTCTTC.

This chain joins TRBV25-1 and TRBJ2-3; D gene unclear. Germline V gene data show CDR1 as MGHDK and CDR2 as SYGVNS. The CDR3 sequence is 14 residues long. Trimming stripped 3 bases from V and 3 bases from J, with 10 bases between. For the CDR3, the DNA is TGTGCCAGCAGTGACCCGAGAGGAACAGATACGCAGTATTTT. This encodes CASSDPRGTDTQYF.

The V and J genes are TRBV5-4 and TRBJ2-1; TRBD1 is a possible D gene (6 bases). V was trimmed by 1 base and J by 9 bases, leaving 11 bases between them. CDR1 and CDR2 from the germline V gene are SGHNT and YYREEE (reference sequence). The CDR3 totals 13 residues. The CDR3 sequence is CASSLFGTSEQFF. CDR3 nucleotide sequence: TGTGCCAGCAGCTTGTTCGGGACAAGTGAGCAGTTCTTC.